This TCR beta chain was sequenced in a study of blood T cell repertoires in COVID-19. The CDR3 sequence is 12 residues long. Germline V gene sequence: CDR1 SGDLS, CDR2 YYNGEE. This clone was recorded only once. TCRdb's table, derived via immunoSEQ multiplex PCR, lists solely in-frame clones and lacks some. Among 150,000 or so clones listed, around 82% were seen once. J is TRBJ1-5 and V is TRBV9; the D gene is possibly TRBD1 (5 bases). The specimen was peripheral blood. This clonotype was sampled from a man aged 55 to 70 with COVID-19, enrolled during active disease. The CDR3, as DNA: TGTGGAAGCGGGGGGATTAATCAGCCCCAGCATTTT. Protein: CGSGGINQPQHF. The full variable domain, rest sourced from reference TRBV9 and TRBJ1-5, is DSGVTQTPKHLITATGQRVTLRCSPRSGDLSVYWYQQSLDQGLQFLIQYYNGEERAKGNILERFSAQQFPDLHSELNLSSLELGDSALYFCGSGGINQPQHFGDGTRLSIL.